The rows below give T cell receptor beta chains drawn from one sample of a study of CD8+ T cells in alopecia areata. Sequenced by immunoSEQ multiplex PCR; TCRdb stores in-frame clones only, minus some. The top ten hold 9.5% to 15% of the sample, which has about 110,000 clones, roughly 55% seen once. The source material was CD8+ T cells sorted from blood, sampled at week 24, from a patient treated with tofacitinib. The receptors here all came from a human donor with alopecia areata. Both conserved end residues are part of each CDR3. D genes are given only for firm matches. Some rows have no size entry. The others give once, few or many, or a class for an expanded clone.

clone_size: -; v_call: TRBV14; j_call: TRBJ2-7; d_call: TRBD1; cdr3_aa: CASSQAGQGYEQYF
clone_size: -; v_call: TRBV6-4; j_call: TRBJ2-3; d_call: TRBD1; cdr3_aa: CASSEGTGETDTQYF
clone_size: once; v_call: TRBV30; j_call: TRBJ1-2; d_call: -; cdr3_aa: CAWSVGSRLGYTF
clone_size: few; v_call: TRBV29-1; j_call: TRBJ2-2; d_call: -; cdr3_aa: CSARRRGDGAGELFF
clone_size: few; v_call: TRBV13; j_call: TRBJ2-2; d_call: -; cdr3_aa: CASSLEEQELFF
clone_size: few; v_call: TRBV7-9; j_call: TRBJ2-3; d_call: TRBD2; cdr3_aa: CASSPIAGGLVDTQYF
clone_size: -; v_call: TRBV30; j_call: TRBJ1-1; d_call: -; cdr3_aa: CAWGRNTEAFF
clone_size: -; v_call: TRBV13; j_call: TRBJ1-2; d_call: TRBD1; cdr3_aa: CASSPWDSPNYGYTF
clone_size: few; v_call: TRBV29-1; j_call: TRBJ2-7; d_call: TRBD1; cdr3_aa: CSVADRVTYEQYF
clone_size: -; v_call: TRBV27; j_call: TRBJ1-1; d_call: TRBD1; cdr3_aa: CASSLGSGTVNTEAFF
clone_size: -; v_call: TRBV25-1; j_call: TRBJ2-1; d_call: -; cdr3_aa: CASRERGILDNEQFF
clone_size: -; v_call: TRBV30; j_call: TRBJ1-6; d_call: -; cdr3_aa: CAWSGSNSPLHF
clone_size: -; v_call: TRBV15; j_call: TRBJ1-4; d_call: -; cdr3_aa: CATSEAAAKLFF
clone_size: -; v_call: TRBV7-8; j_call: TRBJ2-1; d_call: -; cdr3_aa: CASSFRGQNPYNEQFF
clone_size: -; v_call: TRBV13; j_call: TRBJ2-7; d_call: TRBD1; cdr3_aa: CASSLGTGGLYEQYF
clone_size: -; v_call: TRBV6-4; j_call: TRBJ1-1; d_call: -; cdr3_aa: CASSDGGLGEAFF
clone_size: -; v_call: TRBV27; j_call: TRBJ2-2; d_call: -; cdr3_aa: CASTTGSPGELFF
clone_size: -; v_call: TRBV19; j_call: TRBJ1-2; d_call: -; cdr3_aa: CASSSGPSYGYTF
clone_size: many; v_call: TRBV15; j_call: TRBJ2-6; d_call: -; cdr3_aa: CATSGDSSGANVLTF
clone_size: -; v_call: TRBV2; j_call: TRBJ2-1; d_call: -; cdr3_aa: CASSEAETYNEQFF
clone_size: few; v_call: TRBV29-1; j_call: TRBJ2-2; d_call: -; cdr3_aa: CSVEDQGNTGELFF
clone_size: -; v_call: TRBV11-2; j_call: TRBJ2-1; d_call: -; cdr3_aa: CASSLNQGTYNEQFF
clone_size: -; v_call: TRBV7-8; j_call: TRBJ1-5; d_call: -; cdr3_aa: CASSHSQGLVGPQHF
clone_size: -; v_call: TRBV6-5; j_call: TRBJ2-1; d_call: TRBD1; cdr3_aa: CASIAQGMTSQQFF
clone_size: -; v_call: TRBV7-9; j_call: TRBJ2-1; d_call: -; cdr3_aa: CASSTLRKREQFF
clone_size: -; v_call: TRBV19; j_call: TRBJ2-1; d_call: -; cdr3_aa: CASSIFRQGSNEQFF
clone_size: -; v_call: TRBV5-6; j_call: TRBJ2-7; d_call: -; cdr3_aa: CASSLRGKTYEQYF
clone_size: few; v_call: TRBV7-2; j_call: TRBJ2-4; d_call: -; cdr3_aa: CASSLVFGRGRDKNIQYF
clone_size: -; v_call: TRBV7-9; j_call: TRBJ1-1; d_call: -; cdr3_aa: CASSSEGEAFF
clone_size: -; v_call: TRBV12-5; j_call: TRBJ2-1; d_call: -; cdr3_aa: CASGLGGGNEQFF
clone_size: -; v_call: TRBV29-1; j_call: TRBJ1-1; d_call: -; cdr3_aa: CSVERDGSTTEAFF
clone_size: -; v_call: TRBV29-1; j_call: TRBJ2-7; d_call: TRBD1; cdr3_aa: CSARDRVSYEQYF
clone_size: -; v_call: TRBV2; j_call: TRBJ2-6; d_call: TRBD1; cdr3_aa: CARLLTGGRSGANVLTF
clone_size: -; v_call: TRBV4-1; j_call: TRBJ2-5; d_call: -; cdr3_aa: CASSQGYRETQYF
clone_size: -; v_call: TRBV7-9; j_call: TRBJ1-5; d_call: TRBD1; cdr3_aa: CASSQDRGRNQPQHF
clone_size: -; v_call: TRBV13; j_call: TRBJ2-2; d_call: -; cdr3_aa: CASSSGINTGELFF
clone_size: few; v_call: TRBV13; j_call: TRBJ2-4; d_call: -; cdr3_aa: CASSPGSAKNIQYF
clone_size: -; v_call: TRBV7-9; j_call: -; d_call: -; cdr3_aa: CASSLVTDEQYF
clone_size: -; v_call: TRBV6-1; j_call: TRBJ1-5; d_call: -; cdr3_aa: CASRMGDNQPQHF
clone_size: -; v_call: TRBV2; j_call: TRBJ1-2; d_call: -; cdr3_aa: CASPARGQGDGYTF
clone_size: -; v_call: TRBV19; j_call: TRBJ2-7; d_call: TRBD1; cdr3_aa: CASSMTGSDEQYF
clone_size: few; v_call: TRBV4-1; j_call: TRBJ2-7; d_call: -; cdr3_aa: CASSQERTQTYEQYF